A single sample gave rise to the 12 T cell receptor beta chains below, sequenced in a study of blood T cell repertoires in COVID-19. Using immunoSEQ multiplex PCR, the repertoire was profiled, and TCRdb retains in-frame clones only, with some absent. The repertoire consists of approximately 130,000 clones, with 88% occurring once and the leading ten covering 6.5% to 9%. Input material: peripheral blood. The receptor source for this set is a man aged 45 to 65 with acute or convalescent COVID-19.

CDR3 loop: CAWSAQGAKYDGYTF. CDR3 sequence (DNA): TGTGCCTGGAGTGCCCAGGGGGCGAAATATGATGGCTACACCTTC. The chain carries TRBV30 and TRBJ1-2, with 8 positions matching TRBD1. V was pared by 1 base and J by 6 bases, with 10 bases of the junction left unmatched. This CDR3 region has 15 residues. From germline, CDR1 is GTSNPN and CDR2 SVGIG (reference sequence).

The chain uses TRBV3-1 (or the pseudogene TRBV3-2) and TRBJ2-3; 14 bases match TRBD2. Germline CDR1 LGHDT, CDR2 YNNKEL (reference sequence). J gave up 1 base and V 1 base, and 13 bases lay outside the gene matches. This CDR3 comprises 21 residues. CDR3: CASSQGLGRLAGGPRTDTQYF. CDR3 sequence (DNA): TGTGCCAGCAGCCAAGGATTAGGGAGACTAGCGGGAGGGCCGCGCACAGATACGCAGTATTTT.

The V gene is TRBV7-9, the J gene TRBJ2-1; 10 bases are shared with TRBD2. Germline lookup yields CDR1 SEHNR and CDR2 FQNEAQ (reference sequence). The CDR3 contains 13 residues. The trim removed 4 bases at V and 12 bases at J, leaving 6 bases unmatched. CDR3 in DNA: TGTGCCAGCAGCTCGGGACTAGCGTTTTCGCAGTTCTTC. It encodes CASSSGLAFSQFF.

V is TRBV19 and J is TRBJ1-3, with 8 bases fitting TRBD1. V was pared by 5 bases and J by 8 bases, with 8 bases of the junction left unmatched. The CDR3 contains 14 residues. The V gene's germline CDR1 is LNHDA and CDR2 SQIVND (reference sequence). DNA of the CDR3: TGTGCCAGTAGTCTTGGGACAGGCGGCGACACCATATATTTT. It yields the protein CASSLGTGGDTIYF.

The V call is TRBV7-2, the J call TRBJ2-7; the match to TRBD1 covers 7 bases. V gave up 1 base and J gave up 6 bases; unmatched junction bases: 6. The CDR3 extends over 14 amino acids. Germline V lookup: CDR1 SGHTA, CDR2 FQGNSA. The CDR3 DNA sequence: TGTGCCAGCAGCTTAGGGACAGGCTTAGTCGAGCAGTACTTC. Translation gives CASSLGTGLVEQYF.

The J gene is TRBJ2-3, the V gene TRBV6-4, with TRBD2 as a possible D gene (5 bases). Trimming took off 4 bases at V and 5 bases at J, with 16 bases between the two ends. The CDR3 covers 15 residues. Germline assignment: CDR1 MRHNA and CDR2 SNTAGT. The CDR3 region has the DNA TGTGCCAGCAGTGCCAGTATTCTAGCTGGAGATACGCAGTATTTT. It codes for CASSASILAGDTQYF.

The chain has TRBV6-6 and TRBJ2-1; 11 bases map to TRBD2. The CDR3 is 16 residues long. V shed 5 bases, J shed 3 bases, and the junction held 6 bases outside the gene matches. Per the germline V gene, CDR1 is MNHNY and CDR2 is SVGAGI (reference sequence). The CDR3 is CASSRRLAGIYNEQFF. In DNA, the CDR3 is TGTGCCAGCAGTCGGCGACTAGCGGGGATCTACAATGAGCAGTTCTTC.

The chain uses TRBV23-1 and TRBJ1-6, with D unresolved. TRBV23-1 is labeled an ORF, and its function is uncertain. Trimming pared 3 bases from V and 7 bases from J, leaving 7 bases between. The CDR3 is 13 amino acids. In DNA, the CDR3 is TGCGCCAGCAGTCAGAGGCTAAATTCACCCCTCCACTTT. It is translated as CASSQRLNSPLHF.

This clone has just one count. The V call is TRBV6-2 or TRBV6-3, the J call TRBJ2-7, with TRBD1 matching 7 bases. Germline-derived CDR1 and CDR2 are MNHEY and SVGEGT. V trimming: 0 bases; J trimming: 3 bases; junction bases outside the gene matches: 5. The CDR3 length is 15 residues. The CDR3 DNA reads TGTGCCAGCAGTTACTCCGGGACAGCCCGCTACGAGCAGTACTTC. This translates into CASSYSGTARYEQYF.

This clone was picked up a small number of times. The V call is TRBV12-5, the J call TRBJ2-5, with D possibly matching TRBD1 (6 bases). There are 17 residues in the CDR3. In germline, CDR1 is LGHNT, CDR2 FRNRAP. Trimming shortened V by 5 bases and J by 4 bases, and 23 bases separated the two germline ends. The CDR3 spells CASGPRDPTGIGETQYF. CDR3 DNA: TGTGCTAGTGGTCCCCGTGACCCGACAGGTATTGGAGAGACCCAGTACTTC.

CDR3 amino acids: CATSDPGQPNYGYTF. CDR3 in DNA: TGTGCCACCAGTGATCCGGGACAGCCCAACTATGGCTACACCTTC. The genes are TRBV24-1 and TRBJ1-2, with 7 bases fitting TRBD1. Germline CDR1 and CDR2: KGHDR and SFDVKD. V dropped 3 bases and J dropped 2; count of bases not matched to a gene: 5. This CDR3 contains 15 residues.

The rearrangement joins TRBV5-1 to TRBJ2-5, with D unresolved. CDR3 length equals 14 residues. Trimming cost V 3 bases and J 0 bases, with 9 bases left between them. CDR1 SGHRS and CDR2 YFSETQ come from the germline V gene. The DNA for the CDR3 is TGCGCCAGCAGCTCGGGTAGTAACCAAGAGACCCAGTACTTC. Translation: CASSSGSNQETQYF.